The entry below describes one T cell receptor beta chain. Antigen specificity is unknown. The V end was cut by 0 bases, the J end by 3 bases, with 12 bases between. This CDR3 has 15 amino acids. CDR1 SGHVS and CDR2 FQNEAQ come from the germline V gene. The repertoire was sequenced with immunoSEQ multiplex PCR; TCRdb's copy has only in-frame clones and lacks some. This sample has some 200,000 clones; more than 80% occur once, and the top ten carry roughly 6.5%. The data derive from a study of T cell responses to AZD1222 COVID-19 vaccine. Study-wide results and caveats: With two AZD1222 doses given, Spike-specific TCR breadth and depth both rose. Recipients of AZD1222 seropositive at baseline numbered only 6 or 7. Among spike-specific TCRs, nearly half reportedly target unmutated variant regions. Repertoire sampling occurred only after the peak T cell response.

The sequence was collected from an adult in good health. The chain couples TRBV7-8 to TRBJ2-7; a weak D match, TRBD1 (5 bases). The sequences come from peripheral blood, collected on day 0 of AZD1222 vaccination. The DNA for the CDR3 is TGTGCCAGCAGCTTAGCGCGCGACAGTTTCTACGAGCAGTACTTC. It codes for CASSLARDSFYEQYF.